This T cell receptor beta chain was profiled in a study of spatial heterogeneity in lung cancer (dated by TCRdb to the late 2010s). General notes on the study: Beta-chain transcripts were consistently detected in greater numbers than alpha-chain transcripts, which likely reflected higher beta-chain transcript abundance. In the raw uncorrected reads, each unique combination of TCR and UMI appeared on average more than ten times. TCR alpha and beta repertoires were quantitatively compared across multiple tumor regions, matched nontumor lung and blood in non-small cell lung cancer. TCR repertoire features were related to nonsynonymous mutation counts determined by whole-exome sequencing of tumor tissue. Both alpha and beta chains were TCR-sequenced in samples taken at surgery, namely 220 tumor regions, around 61 matched nontumor lung samples and 55 to 60 PBMC samples. Findings and caveats that apply to the study as a whole: Ubiquitous expanded tumor TCRs were detected in blood more often at tumor resection than at routine follow-up. Additional single-cell paired TCR alpha and beta sequencing was considered necessary to confirm, at a functional level, the hypothesis that regional TCRs recognize regional mutations.

Library construction relied on 5' RACE. TCRdb lists the instrument as NextSeq 500. In the TCR library protocol, a unique molecular identifier was attached to each TCR cDNA molecule so that PCR and sequencing errors could be corrected. In the paper's pipeline: TCR identification, UMI-based error correction and CDR3 extraction were all carried out with Decombinator tools. TCRs above a frequency of 2 per 1,000, corresponding to the top 1% of the tumor frequency distribution, were defined as expanded. Renyi diversity was computed with the R vegan package after each repertoire had been subsampled 100 times to 5,000 TCRs. CDR3 similarity networks were built from amino acid triplet string-kernel similarity, connecting CDR3s with pairwise similarity above 0.82. TCRdb passed the public sequencing reads through fastp at Q25 and MiXCR, retaining productive beta sequences. Rows are combined by CDR3 protein, so each entry shows the most common genes and DNA. For this entry, the V and J calls and clone size follow TCRdb and not the study's own pipeline. A total of approximately 81,000 distinct CDR3 sequences appear in this sample, about 12% of them only once. The ten largest clones represent around 4.3% of the sample.

In regard to this clonotype: Its antigen remains unidentified. No base quality values were provided; no much bigger clone lies one nucleotide off.

Interpreted using the paper, the time point label stands for: sample taken at primary tumor resection. Whole RNA extracted from tumor and nontumor lung tissue, or from cryopreserved PBMC samples, was used for TCR sequencing without cell sorting. The donors were around 69 patients from the lung TRACERx cohort who had early-stage, untreated non-small cell lung cancer. A patient was chosen for TCR sequencing only when enough RNA was available from at least two tumor regions. The starting material was PBMCs, obtained at surgery. The receptor's source is a male donor with early-stage non-small cell lung cancer.

The CDR3: CAWSTRLGASEQYF. The sequenced DNA is TGTGCCTGGAGTACCAGACTAGGGGCGTCCGAGCAGTACTTC. The V gene is TRBV30 and the J gene is TRBJ2-7, with TRBD2 as a weak D call on 6 bases. Looking up the germline V gene (reference sequence) yields CDR1 GTSNPN and CDR2 SVGIG. The CDR3, cysteine through phenylalanine, is 14 amino acids long. Just CDR3 DNA is preserved here, 42 bases in frame from base 1. V is pared back by 2 bases and J by 6 bases, with 17 bases lying between the germline termini. Supplemented by the reference TRBV30 and TRBJ2-7 proteins around the CDR3, the complete variable domain is SQTIHQWPATLVQPVGSPLSLECTVEGTSNPNLYWYRQAAGRGLQLLFYSVGIGQISSEVPQNLSASRPQDRQFILSSKKLLLSDSGFYLCAWSTRLGASEQYFGPGTRLTVT.